This T cell receptor (beta chain) originates from a study of blood T cell repertoires in COVID-19. Study context: T cells, B-cell-depleted T cells, or PBMCs provided the cDNA or gDNA that served as material.

Sequencing was performed with immunoSEQ multiplex PCR; in TCRdb, only in-frame clones are kept and a portion is missing. The repertoire consists of 95,000 to 120,000 clones, with over 75% occurring once and the leading ten covering 2.4%. V shed 1 base and J 7 bases; nucleotides not matched to a gene: 0. The CDR3 spans 13 residues. The V gene's germline CDR1 is SGHVS and CDR2 FNYEAQ. This TCR came from a human donor in a cohort sampled during active COVID-19. The source material was peripheral blood. The V gene is TRBV7-6, the J gene TRBJ1-1, with 10 bases matching TRBD1. The CDR3 region is CASSLGTGGEAFF. The CDR3 coding sequence is TGTGCCAGCAGCTTAGGGACAGGGGGTGAAGCTTTCTTT.